These T cell receptor beta chains were read from a single sample in a study of cytomegalovirus exposure and HLA in healthy donors. Only in-frame clones appear in the TCRdb table, and some are missing; sequencing was by immunoSEQ multiplex PCR. The sample consists of around 160,000 clones, 65% to 90% of them appearing once. The specimen was PBMCs. The receptors were gathered from a human donor in good health. The CDR3 runs from the conserved cysteine through the conserved F or W. The D gene is left open where the match is weak. Clone size is stated in some rows and not others, as once, few, many or a class when expanded.

>TRBV23-1|TRBD1|15|.|TRBJ1-2
CASSTGQGINYGYTF
TGCGCCAGCAGTACGGGACAGGGAATTAACTATGGCTACACCTTC
>TRBV6-1|.|15|.|TRBJ1-5
CASSATIDSNQPQHF
TGTGCCAGCAGTGCCACTATTGATAGCAATCAGCCCCAGCATTTT
>TRBV2|TRBD2|17|few|TRBJ2-2
CASSELASGGLAGELFF
TGTGCCAGCAGTGAGTTGGCTAGCGGGGGGCTGGCCGGGGAGCTGTTTTTT
>TRBV7-3|TRBD2|14|few|TRBJ2-3
CASSLTGLADTQYF
TGTGCCAGCAGCTTAACGGGACTAGCTGATACGCAGTATTTT
>TRBV9|TRBD1|16|.|TRBJ1-2
CASSGTGTGRSDGYTF
TGTGCCAGCAGCGGGACCGGGACAGGGCGTTCGGATGGCTACACCTTC
>TRBV19|.|13|.|TRBJ1-1
CASSYPRGTEAFF
TGTGCCAGTAGTTACCCCAGAGGGACTGAAGCTTTCTTT
>TRBV19|TRBD1|15|.|TRBJ2-7
CASSPRDRTPYEQYF
TGTGCCAGTAGTCCCCGGGACAGAACCCCCTACGAGCAGTACTTC
>TRBV6-5|TRBD1|14|.|TRBJ1-4
CASSRQGGNEKLFF
TGTGCCAGCAGCCGACAGGGGGGAAATGAAAAACTGTTTTTT
>TRBV7-9|.|13|.|TRBJ1-2
CASSHLGAGGYTF
TGTGCCAGCAGCCACTTGGGGGCTGGTGGCTACACCTTC
>TRBV7-6|TRBD1|17|.|TRBJ2-1
CASRGGGGRTGLNEQFF
TGTGCCAGCAGGGGCGGAGGGGGTAGGACAGGGCTCAATGAGCAGTTCTTC
>TRBV11-2|.|14|.|TRBJ2-1
CASSLGQGGYEQFF
TGTGCCAGCAGCTTAGGCCAGGGGGGCTATGAGCAGTTCTTC
>TRBV7-2|TRBD2|15|.|TRBJ2-3
CASSYLAGRTDTQYF
TGTGCCAGCAGCTATTTAGCGGGGCGCACAGATACGCAGTATTTT
>TRBV11-2|.|17|.|TRBJ1-2
CASSLVGLGASNYGYTF
TGTGCCAGCAGCTTAGTGGGACTTGGGGCTTCTAACTATGGCTACACCTTC
>TRBV4-1|.|15|.|TRBJ2-3
CASSQDTSSTDTQYF
TGCGCCAGCAGCCAAGATACCAGTAGCACAGATACGCAGTATTTT
>TRBV10-3|.|13|.|TRBJ1-2
CAISEGGSYGYTF
TGTGCCATCAGTGAAGGCGGAAGCTATGGCTACACCTTC
>TRBV7-9|.|13|.|TRBJ1-4
CASSNGTPKKLFF
TGTGCCAGCAGCAACGGGACACCGAAAAAACTGTTTTTT
>TRBV5-6|TRBD2|16|.|TRBJ2-1
CASSSGQRGGPIEQFF
TGTGCCAGCAGCTCGGGGCAGCGGGGGGGGCCGATTGAGCAGTTCTTC
>TRBV5-8|.|16|.|TRBJ2-3
CASSPHGRGGADTQYF
TGTGCCAGCAGCCCCCACGGCAGGGGTGGGGCAGATACGCAGTATTTT
>TRBV13|.|14|.|TRBJ1-3
CASSLRGAGNTIYF
TGTGCCAGCAGCTTACGAGGTGCTGGAAACACCATATATTTT
>TRBV4-2|TRBD2|17|.|TRBJ2-5
CASSQLASGGRQETQYF
TGTGCCAGCAGCCAACTTGCTAGCGGGGGCCGGCAGGAGACCCAGTACTTC
>TRBV7-9|TRBD1|12|.|TRBJ2-7
CATRQGSYEQYF
TGTGCCACAAGACAGGGGTCCTACGAGCAGTACTTC
>TRBV2|TRBD1|12|.|TRBJ2-7
CASTRQGQTEVF
TGTGCCAGCACCCGACAGGGCCAAACAGAGGTCTTC
>TRBV5-1|.|14|.|TRBJ2-2
CASSFTGHGGELFF
TGCGCCAGCAGCTTTACAGGGCACGGCGGGGAGCTGTTTTTT
>TRBV7-9|.|16|.|TRBJ1-4
CASSQEEAFRGEKLFF
TGTGCCAGCAGCCAGGAGGAGGCATTCCGGGGAGAAAAACTGTTTTTT
>TRBV12-5|.|13|.|TRBJ1-1
CASGLGVGTEAFF
TGTGCTAGTGGTCTAGGGGTGGGCACTGAAGCTTTCTTT
>TRBV2|TRBD1|12|.|TRBJ2-7
CASGQASYEQYF
TGTGCCAGCGGACAGGCGTCCTACGAGCAGTACTTC
>TRBV4-3|.|15|.|TRBJ1-5
CASSQDRQRRQPQHF
TGCGCCAGCAGCCAAGATCGCCAACGGAGACAGCCCCAGCATTTT
>TRBV5-1|TRBD2|14|.|TRBJ2-5
CASSLGALAGLTDF
TGCGCCAGCAGCTTGGGGGCACTAGCGGGCCTTACGGACTTC
>TRBV9|.|12|.|TRBJ1-1
CASSLTGSEAFF
TGTGCCAGCAGCCTAACCGGGTCCGAAGCTTTCTTT
>TRBV6-1|.|16|.|TRBJ1-1
CASSEPPDRGFTEAFF
TGTGCCAGCAGTGAACCTCCCGACCGAGGGTTCACTGAAGCTTTCTTT
>TRBV4-3|.|16|.|TRBJ1-4
CASSQDVGGEVEKLFF
TGCGCCAGCAGCCAAGACGTGGGGGGAGAGGTTGAAAAACTGTTTTTT
>TRBV2|.|13|.|TRBJ2-5
CASERDNQETQYF
TGTGCCAGCGAGCGGGACAACCAAGAGACCCAGTACTTC
>TRBV19|.|13|once|TRBJ2-1
CASRESSYNEQFF
TGTGCCAGTAGGGAGAGCTCCTACAATGAGCAGTTCTTC
>TRBV19|.|16|.|TRBJ1-2
CASSIDSQGGNYGYTF
TGTGCCAGTAGTATAGATAGCCAGGGTGGCAACTATGGCTACACCTTC
>TRBV7-9|.|16|once|TRBJ1-3
CASSLALGSSGNTIYF
TGTGCCAGCAGCTTAGCGCTGGGGAGCTCTGGAAACACCATATATTTT